This T cell receptor beta chain is from a study of blood T cell repertoires in COVID-19. The assay was immunoSEQ multiplex PCR, and TCRdb's table has in-frame clones only and misses some. The sample includes approximately 250,000 clones, 65% to 90% of them seen just once. Participant age was about 18 to 100 years, and participants resided in about 25 US areas. The CDR3 is 16 amino acids. Germline CDR1 and CDR2: SGHRS and YFSETQ. Unmatched junction bases numbered 8, after V lost 4 bases and J lost 0 bases. This TCR was sampled from a woman aged 50 to 60 with acute COVID-19. The V call is TRBV5-1, the J call TRBJ1-1; TRBD1 aligns across 8 bases. Material: PBMCs or T cells enriched from blood (not recorded which). For the CDR3, the DNA is TGCGCCAGCAGCCGAGGACAGGGTAGGGTGAACACTGAAGCTTTCTTT. Amino acid sequence: CASSRGQGRVNTEAFF.